Reported below is one TCR beta chain. This sample is drawn from a study of T cell changes during pregnancy in multiple sclerosis. This CDR3 spans 16 amino acids. The germline gives CDR1 SGHAT, CDR2 FQDESV (reference sequence). The V segment lost 4 bases and the J segment 0 bases; nucleotides outside the gene matches: 8. The repertoire was sequenced with immunoSEQ multiplex PCR; TCRdb's copy has only in-frame clones and lacks some. The sample shows 95,000 to 110,000 clones, 92% of them seen only once. The source is a female donor with multiple sclerosis, enrolled in a pregnancy study. This rearrangement joins TRBV11-1 to TRBJ1-1, with 7 bases aligning to TRBD1. The starting material was peripheral blood, obtained after pregnancy. CDR3 loop: CASSYAGQPMNTEAFF. The CDR3 DNA sequence: TGTGCCAGCAGCTATGCGGGACAGCCGATGAACACTGAAGCTTTCTTT.